This is a list of T cell receptor beta chains from one sample in a study of control samples from healthy donors and cancer patients. Using immunoSEQ multiplex PCR, the repertoire was profiled, and TCRdb retains in-frame clones only, with some absent. Here the sample table reports fewer than 200,000 clones. Sequencing input: blood. These TCRs come from a woman aged 25 to 39 in good health. The CDR3 runs from the conserved cysteine through the conserved F or W. D genes are given only for firm matches.

D	V	J	DNA	CDR3
TRBD1	TRBV7-2	TRBJ2-7	TGTGCCAGCAGCTATAGACAGGGGCGGAAGAACGAGCAGTACTTC	CASSYRQGRKNEQYF
-	TRBV28	TRBJ2-1	TGTGCCAGCAGTTTTGGGCCCCTTGGGGGGAATAGCCGAAGCTCCTACAATGAGCAGTTCTTC	CASSFGPLGGNSRSSYNEQFF
TRBD1	TRBV10-2	TRBJ1-2	TGCGCCAGCATTGCGGGGTCCTGGGACAGGAAGAATGGCTACACCTTC	CASIAGSWDRKNGYTF
TRBD1	TRBV7-6	TRBJ1-4	TGTGCCAGCAGCAGAAGACAGGGGGCGGATGAAAAACTGTTTTTT	CASSRRQGADEKLFF
-	TRBV7-9	TRBJ2-1	TGTGCCAGCAGCTTATATGCTGGGAATGAGCAGTTCTTC	CASSLYAGNEQFF
-	TRBV29-1	TRBJ2-3	TGCAGCGTTTCGGGGGCCACAGATACGCAGTATTTT	CSVSGATDTQYF
-	TRBV4-1	TRBJ2-7	TGCGCCAGCAGCCAAGGTTTTAAGGCTAGACAGGACTCCTACGAGCAGTACTTC	CASSQGFKARQDSYEQYF
TRBD2	TRBV29-1	TRBJ2-3	TGCAGCGTGGACCGACTAGCGCTGGATGCAGATACGCAGTATTTT	CSVDRLALDADTQYF
-	TRBV5-1	TRBJ2-7	TGCGCCAGCAGCTTGGCCCCGTCCTACGAGCAGTACTTC	CASSLAPSYEQYF
-	TRBV11-2	TRBJ1-2	TGTGCCAGCAGTTCTTACAGGGATCCCAACTATGGCTACACCTTC	CASSSYRDPNYGYTF
TRBD1	TRBV5-4	TRBJ1-2	TGTGCCAGCAGCTTGGGGCCCGGGACAGCCCTCTATGGCTACACCTTC	CASSLGPGTALYGYTF
TRBD1	TRBV7-2	TRBJ1-4	TGTGCCAGCAGCTTAAGGCTGGCAGGGGGGGAAAAACTGTTTTTT	CASSLRLAGGEKLFF
-	TRBV7-9	TRBJ2-3	TGTGCCAGCAGCTTATACGCCGGAGCGAGTACGCAGTATTTT	CASSLYAGASTQYF
-	TRBV27	TRBJ1-5	TGTGCCAGCAGTTTTTTGGGGGCGAATCAGCCCCAGCATTTT	CASSFLGANQPQHF
-	TRBV3-1/TRBV3-2	TRBJ2-2	TGTGCCAGCAGCCAAGTAAACTCCCACGGGGAGCTGTTTTTT	CASSQVNSHGELFF
-	TRBV27	TRBJ1-2	TGTGCCAGCAGTCGGGGCCGGAGCTATGGCTACACCTTC	CASSRGRSYGYTF
-	TRBV28	TRBJ1-1	TGTGCCAGCAGTTTGATCGGGGGCAACACTGAAGCTTTCTTT	CASSLIGGNTEAFF
TRBD2	TRBV10-1	TRBJ2-5	TGCGCCAGCAGTGCACAAGGACTAGCGGGGGGAATGGCGCAGGAGACCCAGTACTTC	CASSAQGLAGGMAQETQYF
-	TRBV29-1	TRBJ1-4	TGCAGCGTCCGGGGGACAACTAATGAAAAACTGTTTTTT	CSVRGTTNEKLFF
-	TRBV9	TRBJ2-7	TGTGCCAGCAGCGTAGGACAGGACTCTTTCTACGAGCAGTACTTC	CASSVGQDSFYEQYF
-	TRBV18	TRBJ1-5	TGTGCCAGCTCGCCCTTGGGGTCTGGCAATCAGCCCCAGCATTTT	CASSPLGSGNQPQHF
-	TRBV9	TRBJ1-2	TGTGCCAGCAGCGGCGGGACAAGCTATGGCTACACCTTC	CASSGGTSYGYTF
TRBD1	TRBV30	TRBJ1-2	TGTGCCTGGAGTGTACAGGGGGATGGCTACACCTTC	CAWSVQGDGYTF
TRBD1	TRBV6-5	TRBJ1-2	TGTGCCAGCAGTTATGAAACAGGGGCTTTCTATGGCTACACCTTC	CASSYETGAFYGYTF
-	TRBV28	TRBJ1-1	TGTGCCGCGCAAATCCGCGACGCTGAAGCTTTCTTT	CAAQIRDAEAFF
TRBD2	TRBV5-1	TRBJ2-7	TGCGCCAGCAGCCCTGGGACTAGCGACTCCTACGAGCAGTACTTC	CASSPGTSDSYEQYF
-	TRBV15	TRBJ2-1	TGTGCCACCAGCAGAGCGGCGGGGCCTGCCGTAGGGCAGTTCTTC	CATSRAAGPAVGQFF
TRBD2	TRBV9	TRBJ2-1	TGTGCCAGCAGCCCGCCGGGACTAGCTATACAGAATGAGCAGTTCTTC	CASSPPGLAIQNEQFF
-	TRBV6-6	TRBJ2-3	TGTGCCAGCGGGCCCACGGGCGATACGCAGTATTTT	CASGPTGDTQYF
-	TRBV5-1	TRBJ2-3	TGCGCCAGCAGCTTAGGGAGCACAGATACGCAGTATTTT	CASSLGSTDTQYF
-	TRBV7-9	TRBJ1-1	TGTGCCAGCAGCTTAGACGGGGGCCCGCGACAAGAAGCTTTCTTT	CASSLDGGPRQEAFF
-	TRBV28	TRBJ1-2	TGTGCCACCCAGTATGGGACCCCTAGGGGCTACACCTTC	CATQYGTPRGYTF
TRBD1	TRBV7-2	TRBJ2-2	TGTGCCAGCAGCATTGACAGGGTTATCACCGGGGAGCTGTTTTTT	CASSIDRVITGELFF
-	TRBV19	TRBJ1-5	TGTGCCAGTAGTTCGGGGGTTCAGCCCCAGCATTTT	CASSSGVQPQHF
-	TRBV3-1/TRBV3-2	TRBJ1-3	TGTGCCAGCAGCCAAGAAAGGAGTGAAAACACCATATATTTT	CASSQERSENTIYF
-	TRBV12-3/TRBV12-4	TRBJ1-3	TGTGCCAGCAGTTTATCCAACACCATATATTTT	CASSLSNTIYF
-	TRBV2	TRBJ2-2	TGTGCCAGCAGTGAGGGACTTAACACCGGGGAGCTGTTTTTT	CASSEGLNTGELFF
TRBD1	TRBV27	TRBJ2-7	TGTGCCAGCAGTCCATACAGCACAACAGGGGGGAACTACGAGCAGTACTTC	CASSPYSTTGGNYEQYF
-	TRBV28	TRBJ1-1	TGTGCCAGCAGTTACCCCCGCGCTAGTTCTGAAGCTTTCTTT	CASSYPRASSEAFF
TRBD2	TRBV19	TRBJ2-5	TGTGCCACAAAGCCCCTGGGACTAGCGGAGACCCAGTACTTC	CATKPLGLAETQYF
-	TRBV7-8	TRBJ2-3	TGTGCCAGCAGCACGAGGAGATTGGGCACAGATACGCAGTATTTT	CASSTRRLGTDTQYF
-	TRBV6-2/TRBV6-3	TRBJ2-6	TGTGCCAGCAGCTTGGACAGCCTGTCTGGGGCCAACGTCCTGACTTTC	CASSLDSLSGANVLTF
-	TRBV5-1	TRBJ2-1	TGCGCCAGCATTTCCAGCCCGAGCTCCTACAATGAGCAGTTCTTC	CASISSPSSYNEQFF
-	TRBV7-9	TRBJ1-2	TGTGCCAGCAGCTTACCCTTACAGGGAGACCCATATGGCTACACCTTC	CASSLPLQGDPYGYTF
-	TRBV12-3/TRBV12-4	TRBJ2-5	TGTGCCAGCAGTCCAACACAGAGAGAGACCCAGTACTTC	CASSPTQRETQYF
-	TRBV7-8	TRBJ2-3	TGTGCCAGCAGACGTGGAAGATTTAGCACAGATACGCAGTATTTT	CASRRGRFSTDTQYF
TRBD1	TRBV4-1	TRBJ1-6	TGCGCCAGCAGCCCCGGACAGGGCTATAATTCACCCCTCCACTTT	CASSPGQGYNSPLHF
-	TRBV24-1	TRBJ2-2	TGTGCCACCAGTGATTTTGGTACGGCGGCGAGCAACACCGGGGAGCTGTTTTTT	CATSDFGTAASNTGELFF
-	TRBV30	TRBJ2-1	TGTGCCTGGAGTGTGGGGGGCCTTAGGAATGAGCAGTTCTTC	CAWSVGGLRNEQFF
-	TRBV27	TRBJ2-6	TGTGCTACGAGGTCCTTGAGCTCTGGGGCCAACGTCCTGACTTTC	CATRSLSSGANVLTF
-	TRBV5-6	TRBJ1-2	TGTGCCAGCAGCTTGGTCAGGGCTGGCTACACCTTC	CASSLVRAGYTF
TRBD1	TRBV6-6	TRBJ2-7	TGTGCCAGCAGTTACTCCGGGACAGCCTACGAGCAGTACTTC	CASSYSGTAYEQYF
-	TRBV12-2	TRBJ2-2	TGTGCAAGTCGCTTATGGCCAGGGGACCCCGGGCGAGGATCCGGGGAGCTGTTTTTT	CASRLWPGDPGRGSGELFF
TRBD1	TRBV7-9	TRBJ1-1	TGTGCCAGCAGTTTTAGGACAGGGAAAAACACTGAAGCTTTCTTT	CASSFRTGKNTEAFF
-	TRBV30	TRBJ1-3	TGTGCCTGGAGCCGGGACACCCCCTCTGGAAACACCATATATTTT	CAWSRDTPSGNTIYF
-	TRBV27	TRBJ1-5	TGTGCCAGCAGCCCGCTCCGGGACCATAGCAATCAGCCCCAGCATTTT	CASSPLRDHSNQPQHF
TRBD1	TRBV6-1	TRBJ1-1	TGTGCCAGCAGTGACAGGGGGCATGGTGAAGCTTTCTTT	CASSDRGHGEAFF
-	TRBV27	TRBJ2-2	TGTGCCAGCAGTCTGATTGGGACCGGGGAGCTGTTTTTT	CASSLIGTGELFF